This T cell receptor beta chain came from a study of technical replicates of blood from a few donors. This CDR3 spans 10 amino acids. Germline CDR1 is MNHEY and CDR2 is SVGAGI. The ends were cut back, 8 bases at V and 6 bases at J, with 8 bases in the middle. Data came from immunoSEQ multiplex PCR; TCRdb stores just in-frame clones and leaves some out. The data contain about 97,000 clones, about 95% of them singletons. The rearrangement uses TRBV6-5 and TRBJ2-7; D is undetermined. Material: T cells isolated from PBMCs. The sequence was obtained from a human donor in good health. CDR3 sequence reads: CASGESEQYF. In DNA form, the CDR3 reads TGTGCCAGCGGAGAGAGCGAGCAGTACTTC.